The present T cell receptor beta chain was sequenced within a study of blood T cell repertoires in COVID-19. Between the trimmed V and J ends, which lost 3 bases and 4 bases, there was a span of 4 bases. The V gene's germline CDR1 is MDHEN and CDR2 SYDVKM. The CDR3 spans 11 residues. Clones were sequenced by immunoSEQ multiplex PCR, and TCRdb holds only the in-frame ones, with some missing. The sample lists roughly 180,000 clones, 75% to 80% occurring once. The clonotype originates from a woman between 50 and 59 years old with active or convalescent COVID-19. The chain employs TRBV28 and TRBJ2-7; D remains ambiguous. Sequenced input: peripheral blood. CDR3 residues: CASSLYYEQYF. The CDR3 DNA reads as TGTGCCAGCAGTTTGTATTACGAGCAGTACTTC. The full variable domain, in which reference TRBV28 and TRBJ2-7 provide the parts outside the CDR3, is DVKVTQSSRYLVKRTGEKVFLECVQDMDHENMFWYRQDPGLGLRLIYFSYDVKMKEKGDIPEGYSVSREKKERFSLILESASTNQTSMYLCASSLYYEQYFGPGTRLTVT.